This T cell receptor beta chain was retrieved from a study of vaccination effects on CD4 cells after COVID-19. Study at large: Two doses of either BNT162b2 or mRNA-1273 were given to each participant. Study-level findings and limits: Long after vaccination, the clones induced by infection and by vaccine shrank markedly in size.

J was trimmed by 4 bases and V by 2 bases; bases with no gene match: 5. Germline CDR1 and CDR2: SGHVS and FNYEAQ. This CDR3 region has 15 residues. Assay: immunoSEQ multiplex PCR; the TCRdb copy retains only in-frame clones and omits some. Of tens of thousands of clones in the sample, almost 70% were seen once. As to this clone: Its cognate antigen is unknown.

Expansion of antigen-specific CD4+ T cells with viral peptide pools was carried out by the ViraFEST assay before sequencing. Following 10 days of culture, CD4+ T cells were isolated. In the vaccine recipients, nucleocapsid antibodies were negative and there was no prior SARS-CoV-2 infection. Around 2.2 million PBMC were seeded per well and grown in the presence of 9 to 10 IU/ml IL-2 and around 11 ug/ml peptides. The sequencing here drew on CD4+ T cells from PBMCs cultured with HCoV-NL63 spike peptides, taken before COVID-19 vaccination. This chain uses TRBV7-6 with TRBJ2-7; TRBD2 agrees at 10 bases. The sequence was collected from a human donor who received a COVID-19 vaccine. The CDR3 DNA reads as TGTGCCAGCAGCTTAAGAGCTAGCGGGGGTTACGAGCAGTACTTC. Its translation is CASSLRASGGYEQYF.